Listed below are T cell receptor beta chains from one sample, sequenced in a study of T cells of healthy individuals. TCRdb recomputed calls from the 5' RACE reads with MiXCR, one row per CDR3 protein. The table includes around 100,000 distinct CDR3 sequences, approximately 18% detected once. The receptors here all came from a human donor in good health. The CDR3 runs from the conserved cysteine through the conserved F or W. Each record gives: D gene, clone size, V gene, J gene, CDR3 protein, CDR3 DNA. The D gene is left open where the match is weak. Only part of the rows carry a size: once, few, many, or a class if the clone is expanded.

d_gene: NA
abundance: many
v_gene: TRBV20-1
j_gene: TRBJ1-1
CDR3aa: CSNRNTEAFF
CDR3nt: TGCAGTAACCGGAACACTGAAGCTTTCTTT

d_gene: NA
abundance: NA
v_gene: TRBV4-3
j_gene: TRBJ2-2
CDR3aa: CASEWSTTTGELFF
CDR3nt: TGCGCCAGCGAGTGGTCGACAACCACCGGGGAGCTGTTTTTT

d_gene: NA
abundance: few
v_gene: TRBV5-1
j_gene: TRBJ1-1
CDR3aa: CASSLNSGNTEAFF
CDR3nt: TGCGCCAGCAGCTTAAATTCAGGGAACACTGAAGCTTTCTTT

d_gene: TRBD2
abundance: NA
v_gene: TRBV6-5
j_gene: TRBJ2-1
CDR3aa: CASSRAALATDEQFF
CDR3nt: TGTGCCAGCAGTAGAGCGGCACTAGCGACCGATGAGCAGTTCTTC

d_gene: TRBD2
abundance: many
v_gene: TRBV7-7
j_gene: TRBJ2-3
CDR3aa: CASSPDPTSGGFTDTQYF
CDR3nt: TGTGCCAGCAGCCCCGACCCGACTAGCGGGGGTTTCACAGATACGCAGTATTTT

d_gene: NA
abundance: few
v_gene: TRBV4-3
j_gene: TRBJ2-7
CDR3aa: CASSQDGRGYEQYF
CDR3nt: TGCGCCAGCAGCCAAGATGGCAGGGGATACGAGCAGTACTTC

d_gene: NA
abundance: NA
v_gene: TRBV6-2/TRBV6-3
j_gene: TRBJ1-5
CDR3aa: CASRENNQPQHF
CDR3nt: TGTGCCAGTCGGGAGAACAATCAGCCCCAGCATTTT

d_gene: NA
abundance: NA
v_gene: TRBV20-1
j_gene: TRBJ2-2
CDR3aa: CSAKRQTITGELFF
CDR3nt: TGCAGTGCAAAAAGACAGACCATAACCGGGGAGCTGTTTTTT

d_gene: NA
abundance: few
v_gene: TRBV11-2
j_gene: TRBJ2-5
CDR3aa: CASCRAQETQYF
CDR3nt: TGTGCCAGCTGCAGGGCCCAAGAGACCCAGTACTTC

d_gene: NA
abundance: few
v_gene: TRBV12-3/TRBV12-4
j_gene: TRBJ1-3
CDR3aa: CASSPLTGRISGNTIYF
CDR3nt: TGTGCCAGCAGTCCGTTGACAGGAAGGATTTCTGGAAACACCATATATTTT

d_gene: TRBD1
abundance: NA
v_gene: TRBV7-8
j_gene: TRBJ2-3
CDR3aa: CASSATGGIDTQYF
CDR3nt: TGTGCCAGCAGCGCCACAGGGGGGATTGATACGCAGTATTTT

d_gene: TRBD2
abundance: NA
v_gene: TRBV6-5
j_gene: TRBJ2-2
CDR3aa: CASSSGTKTGELFF
CDR3nt: TGTGCCAGCAGTTCCGGGACTAAGACCGGGGAGCTGTTTTTT

d_gene: TRBD1
abundance: few
v_gene: TRBV7-9
j_gene: TRBJ1-1
CDR3aa: CASSQRTGAEAFF
CDR3nt: TGTGCCAGCAGCCAACGGACAGGGGCTGAAGCTTTCTTT

d_gene: NA
abundance: many
v_gene: TRBV24-1
j_gene: TRBJ1-1
CDR3aa: CATSEGAMNTEAFF
CDR3nt: TGTGCCACCAGTGAAGGGGCTATGAACACTGAAGCTTTCTTT

d_gene: NA
abundance: NA
v_gene: TRBV27
j_gene: TRBJ1-1
CDR3aa: CVSGQGGYTEAFF
CDR3nt: TGTGTATCGGGGCAGGGAGGATACACTGAAGCTTTCTTT